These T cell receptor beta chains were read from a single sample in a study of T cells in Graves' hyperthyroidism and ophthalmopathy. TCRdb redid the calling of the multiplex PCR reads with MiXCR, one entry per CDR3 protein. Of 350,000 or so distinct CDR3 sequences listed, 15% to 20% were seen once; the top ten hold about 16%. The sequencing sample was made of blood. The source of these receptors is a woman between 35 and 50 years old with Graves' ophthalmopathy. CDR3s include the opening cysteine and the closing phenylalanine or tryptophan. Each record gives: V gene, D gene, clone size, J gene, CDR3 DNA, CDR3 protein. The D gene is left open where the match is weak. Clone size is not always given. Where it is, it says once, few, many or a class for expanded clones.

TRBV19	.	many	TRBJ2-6	TGTGCCAGTAGTATTCCTGGGTCTGGGGCCAACGTCCTGACTTTC	CASSIPGSGANVLTF
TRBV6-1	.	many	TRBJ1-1	TGTGCCAGCAGTGAATCGGGAGTGAACACTGAAGCTTTCTTT	CASSESGVNTEAFF
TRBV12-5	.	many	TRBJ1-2	TGTGCTAGTGGTTCAGACATGAACGTCTATGGCTACACCTTC	CASGSDMNVYGYTF
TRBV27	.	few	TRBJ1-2	TGTGCCAGCAGTGTCGATTTCGGGACGGCGAACTATGGCTACACCTTC	CASSVDFGTANYGYTF
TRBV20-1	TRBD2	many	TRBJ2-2	TGCAGTGCTAGGTGGGGGGGGACCGGGGAGCTGTTTTTT	CSARWGGTGELFF
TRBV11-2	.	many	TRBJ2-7	TGTGCCAGCAGCTCTCACCGAGGGGGGACATCCCCCTACGAGCGGTACTTC	CASSSHRGGTSPYERYF
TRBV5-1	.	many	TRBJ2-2	TGCGCCAGCACCCCCAACGCTGCAGGGAGCACCGGGGAGCTGTTTTTT	CASTPNAAGSTGELFF
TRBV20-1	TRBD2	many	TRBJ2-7	TGCAGTGCTAAGGAAGCGGGGCGCTTCTACGAGCAGTACTTC	CSAKEAGRFYEQYF
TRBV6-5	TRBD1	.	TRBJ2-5	TGTGCCAGCAGTCACCCCGGGGACAGGGGGTACTTC	CASSHPGDRGYF
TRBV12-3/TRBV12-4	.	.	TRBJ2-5	TGTGCCAGCAGTTTTCCCCAGGGATGGCGAGAGACCCAGTACTTC	CASSFPQGWRETQYF
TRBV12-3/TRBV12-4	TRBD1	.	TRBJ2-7	TGTGCCAGCAGTCCTCGGGACAGGGGATTTGGGGAGCAGTACTTC	CASSPRDRGFGEQYF
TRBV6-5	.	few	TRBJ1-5	TGTGCCAGCAGTTACTCCGTGTCAGGGACACAGCCCCAGCCTTTT	CASSYSVSGTQPQPF
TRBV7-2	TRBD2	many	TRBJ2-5	TGTGCCAGCAGCTTCCGCAAGACTAGCGAACAAGAGACCCAGTACTTC	CASSFRKTSEQETQYF
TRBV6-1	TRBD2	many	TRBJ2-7	TGTGCCACCACCTCTAGCGGGAGCCGCTACGAGCAGTACTTC	CATTSSGSRYEQYF
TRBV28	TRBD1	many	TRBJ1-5	TGTGCCAGCAGTTTATACAGGGGACAGGGACACAATCAGCCCCAGCATTTT	CASSLYRGQGHNQPQHF
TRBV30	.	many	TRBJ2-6	TGTGCCTGGGAAGGAACGGAGACCCCCTCTGGGGCCAACGTCCTGACTTTC	CAWEGTETPSGANVLTF
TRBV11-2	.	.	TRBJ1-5	TGTGCCAGCAGTTTTGGAGAATATAGCAATCAGCCCCAGCATTTT	CASSFGEYSNQPQHF
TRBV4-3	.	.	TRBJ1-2	TGCGCCAGCAGCCAAGAACCTCAACTCGATGGCTACACCTTC	CASSQEPQLDGYTF
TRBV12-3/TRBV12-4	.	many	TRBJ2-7	TGTGCCAGCAACAAACAGGGACCCTACGAGCAGTACTTC	CASNKQGPYEQYF
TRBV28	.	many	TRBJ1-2	TGTGCCAGCAGAAGCGGGACGGGCTATGGCTACACCTTC	CASRSGTGYGYTF
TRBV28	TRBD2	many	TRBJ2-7	TGTGCCAGCAGTTTATGGGGGACTAGCCCCTACGAGCAGTACTTC	CASSLWGTSPYEQYF
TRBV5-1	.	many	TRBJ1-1	TGCGCCAGCAGCTTGGGTGGGATAATGAACACTGAAGCTTTCTTT	CASSLGGIMNTEAFF
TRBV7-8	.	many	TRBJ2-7	TGTGCCAGCAGCTTGGGGTCGGCGGGGATATACGAGCAGTACTTC	CASSLGSAGIYEQYF
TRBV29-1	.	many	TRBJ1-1	TGCAGCGTTTGGGAGGCATTTGGATTCGCTTTCTTT	CSVWEAFGFAFF
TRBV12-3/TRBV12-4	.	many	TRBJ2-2	TGTGCCAGCAGTTTACAGGGGCGGTTTGGCGGGGAGCTGTTTTTT	CASSLQGRFGGELFF